This section outlines one T cell receptor (beta chain) sequence together with its context. As yet, its antigen is unknown. The sample originates from a study of T cell responses to AZD1222 COVID-19 vaccine. The method was immunoSEQ multiplex PCR; TCRdb's version includes in-frame clones alone and lacks a portion of them. In the table there are 90,000 to 100,000 clones, around nine tenths of which are singletons. V was cut by 5 bases and J by 6 bases, with 10 bases left in between. Per germline, CDR1 MNHNY and CDR2 SVGAGI (reference sequence). The CDR3 sequence is 12 residues long. Notes on the study in general: Nearly half of unique spike-specific TCRs reportedly avoided B.1.351 and B.1.1.7 mutated regions. Two doses of AZD1222 preceded a rise in Spike-specific TCR breadth and depth. Donors were largely white British and mainly female; clonal diversity was possibly underestimated.

The clonotype originates from an adult in good health. The sequencing used peripheral blood, collected on day 0 of AZD1222 vaccination. The chain has TRBV6-6 and TRBJ1-2; perhaps TRBD1 as D (5 bases). The CDR3 here is CASSGQGNGYTF. The CDR3 DNA follows: TGTGCCAGCAGTGGGCAGGGCAATGGCTACACCTTC.